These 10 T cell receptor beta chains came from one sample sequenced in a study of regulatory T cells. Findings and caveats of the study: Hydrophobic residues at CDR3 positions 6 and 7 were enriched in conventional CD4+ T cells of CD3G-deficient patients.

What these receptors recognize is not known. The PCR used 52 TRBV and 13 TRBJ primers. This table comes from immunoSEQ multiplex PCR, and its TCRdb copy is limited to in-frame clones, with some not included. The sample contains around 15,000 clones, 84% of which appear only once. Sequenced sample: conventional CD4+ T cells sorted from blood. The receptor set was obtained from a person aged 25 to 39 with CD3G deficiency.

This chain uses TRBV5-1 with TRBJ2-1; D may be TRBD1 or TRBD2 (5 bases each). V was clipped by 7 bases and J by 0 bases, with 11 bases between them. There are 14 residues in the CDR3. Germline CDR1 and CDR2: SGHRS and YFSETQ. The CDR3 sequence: CASRRGSSYNEQFF. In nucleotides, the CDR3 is TGCGCCAGCCGCCGGGGCAGCTCCTACAATGAGCAGTTCTTC.

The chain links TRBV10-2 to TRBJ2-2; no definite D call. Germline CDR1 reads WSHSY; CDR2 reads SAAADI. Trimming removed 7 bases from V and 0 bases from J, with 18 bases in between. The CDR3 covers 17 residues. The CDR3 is CASTPRSRAPNTGELFF. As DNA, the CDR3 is TGCGCCAGCACCCCCCGGAGTCGGGCACCGAACACCGGGGAGCTGTTTTTT.

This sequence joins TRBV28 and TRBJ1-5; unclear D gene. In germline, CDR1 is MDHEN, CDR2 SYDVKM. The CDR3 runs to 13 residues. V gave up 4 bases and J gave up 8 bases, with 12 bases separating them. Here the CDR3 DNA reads TGTGCCAGCAGTTACTCGACTTTGGAGCCCCAGCATTTT. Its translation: CASSYSTLEPQHF.

The CDR3 sequence: CASSFGGQNTDTQYF. CDR3 nucleotides: TGCGCCAGCAGCTTTGGGGGACAGAATACAGATACGCAGTATTTT. The chain carries TRBV5-1 and TRBJ2-3; 7 bases match TRBD1. The CDR3 has 15 amino acids. The germline V gene has CDR1 SGHRS and CDR2 YFSETQ. V lost 2 bases to trimming and J lost 3 bases; unmatched junction nucleotides: 6.

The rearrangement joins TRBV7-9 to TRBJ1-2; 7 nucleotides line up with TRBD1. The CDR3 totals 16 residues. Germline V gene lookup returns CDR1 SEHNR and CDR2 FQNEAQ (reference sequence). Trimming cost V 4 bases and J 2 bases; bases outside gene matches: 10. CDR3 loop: CASSSRRDRVNYGYTF. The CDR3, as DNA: TGTGCCAGCAGCTCTCGACGGGACAGAGTAAACTATGGCTACACCTTC.

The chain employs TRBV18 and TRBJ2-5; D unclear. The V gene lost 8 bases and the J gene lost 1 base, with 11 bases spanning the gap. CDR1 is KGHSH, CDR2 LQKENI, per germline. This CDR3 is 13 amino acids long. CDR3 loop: CASASGFQETQYF. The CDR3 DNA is TGTGCCAGCGCTAGTGGGTTCCAAGAGACCCAGTACTTC.

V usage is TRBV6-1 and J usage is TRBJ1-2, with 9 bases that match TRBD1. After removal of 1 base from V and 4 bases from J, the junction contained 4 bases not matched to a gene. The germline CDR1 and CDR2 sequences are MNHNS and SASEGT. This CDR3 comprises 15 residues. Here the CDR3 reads CASSEVTGGSYGYTF. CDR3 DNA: TGTGCCAGCAGTGAAGTCACAGGGGGCAGCTATGGCTACACCTTC.

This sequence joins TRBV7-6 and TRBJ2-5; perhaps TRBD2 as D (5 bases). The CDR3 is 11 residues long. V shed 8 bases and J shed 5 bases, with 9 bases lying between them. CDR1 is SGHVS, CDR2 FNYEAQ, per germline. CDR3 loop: CASQRGETQYF. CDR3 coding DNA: TGTGCCAGCCAACGAGGGGAGACCCAGTACTTC.

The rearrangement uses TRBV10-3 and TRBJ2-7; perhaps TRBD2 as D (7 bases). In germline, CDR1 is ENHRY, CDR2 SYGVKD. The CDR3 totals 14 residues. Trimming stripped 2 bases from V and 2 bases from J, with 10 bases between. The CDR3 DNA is TGTGCCATCAGTGAGCGGGGGGCGGCCTACGAGCAGTACTTC. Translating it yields CAISERGAAYEQYF.

This CDR3 reads CASSSPGQGGIIGQYF. Here the CDR3 DNA reads TGTGCCAGCAGCTCTCCCGGACAGGGCGGAATTATAGGGCAGTACTTC. This chain uses TRBV28 with TRBJ2-5, with TRBD1 matching 8 bases. This CDR3 has 16 residues. The junction had 20 bases not matched to a gene; V was cut back by 6 bases and J by 11 bases. The germline gives CDR1 MDHEN, CDR2 SYDVKM.